This T cell receptor beta chain was identified during a study of T cell repertoires in cytomegalovirus infection. TCRdb reanalysed the reads using MiXCR and keeps one entry per CDR3 protein. The sample holds approximately 250,000 distinct CDR3 sequences, around 6.2% seen once. Germline CDR1 is MDHEN and CDR2 is SYDVKM. J lost 9 bases, V lost 5 bases, and 6 bases had no gene match. The CDR3 covers 14 residues. This clonotype has a handful of counts. This sequence was found in a human donor in good health (CMV status not recorded). Some clones in this sample may be carry-over from other donors' samples. The sequenced material came from PBMCs. The chain carries TRBV28 and TRBJ2-5, with TRBD2 matching over 13 bases. CDR3 sequence: CASSTSGGAVAQYF. CDR3 nucleotide sequence: TGTGCCAGCAGTACTAGCGGGGGGGCGGTGGCCCAGTACTTC.